Listed below are T cell receptor beta chains from one sample, sequenced in a study of shared clonotypes between healthy human individuals. Here immunoSEQ multiplex PCR was the method, and the copy in TCRdb shows in-frame clones only, minus some. Here the sample spans 2,500,000 or so clones, around 92% being singletons. The sample taken for sequencing was naive CD4+ T cells from PBMCs. The receptors shown here come from a man between 18 and 35 years old in good health. Some clones in this sample may be carry-over from other donors' samples. CDR3s include the opening cysteine and the closing phenylalanine or tryptophan.

v_gene	j_gene	CDR3aa
TRBV27	TRBJ2-6	CASSLEGSGANVLTF
TRBV4-1	TRBJ2-2	CASKLAVNTGELFF
TRBV2	TRBJ2-1	CARRHSSYNEQFF
TRBV5-1	TRBJ2-5	CASSLRKGETQYF
TRBV29-1	TRBJ1-2	CSATGYYGYTF
TRBV5-1	TRBJ1-3	CASSLDQGGRSGNTIYF
TRBV5-1	TRBJ1-5	CASSSGTGEGQPQHF
TRBV5-4	TRBJ1-1	CASSPYDRDTEAFF
TRBV5-5	TRBJ2-7	CASRRDRLSYEQYF
TRBV5-6	TRBJ2-7	CASGRRGPLEQYF
TRBV19	TRBJ2-3	CASSREVMPFPDTQYF
TRBV28	TRBJ2-7	CASSHHGGIYEQYF
TRBV2	TRBJ2-1	CASSADTYNEQFF
TRBV5-6	.	CASSLLSTYEQYF
TRBV6-4	TRBJ2-2	CASTDLFPANTGELFF
TRBV19	TRBJ2-1	CASSATSGKVNEQFF
TRBV4-3	TRBJ1-2	CASSRGGQNYGYTF
TRBV7-7	TRBJ2-5	CASSLMMAGGVGTQYF
TRBV7-9	TRBJ2-7	CASSLLGGKVGGYENEQYF
TRBV5-4	TRBJ2-4	CASSLAGGPKNIQYF
TRBV4-3	TRBJ1-2	CASSQVEGAGYGYTF